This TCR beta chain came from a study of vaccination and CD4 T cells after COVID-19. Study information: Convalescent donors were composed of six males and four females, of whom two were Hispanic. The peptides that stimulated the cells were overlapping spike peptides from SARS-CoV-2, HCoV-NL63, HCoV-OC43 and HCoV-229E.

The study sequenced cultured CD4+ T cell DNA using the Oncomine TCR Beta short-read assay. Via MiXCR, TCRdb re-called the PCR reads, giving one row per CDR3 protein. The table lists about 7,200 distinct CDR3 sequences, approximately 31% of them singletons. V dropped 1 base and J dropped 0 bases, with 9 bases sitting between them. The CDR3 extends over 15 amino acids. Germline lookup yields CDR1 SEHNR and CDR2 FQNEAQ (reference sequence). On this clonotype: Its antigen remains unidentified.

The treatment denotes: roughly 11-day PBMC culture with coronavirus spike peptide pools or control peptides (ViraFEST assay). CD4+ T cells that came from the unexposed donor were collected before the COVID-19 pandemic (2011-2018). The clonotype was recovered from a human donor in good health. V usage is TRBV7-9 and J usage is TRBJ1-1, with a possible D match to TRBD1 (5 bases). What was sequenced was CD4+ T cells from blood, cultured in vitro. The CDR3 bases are TGTGCCAGCAGCTTAGTTGGGGGTTTGAACACTGAAGCTTTCTTT. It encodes CASSLVGGLNTEAFF.